Listed here are 22 T cell receptor beta chains from one sample, sequenced in a study of response to subunit inactivated influenza vaccine (dated by TCRdb to 2016 to 2019). Library construction relied on RT-PCR. The sequencer listed for this sample is Illumina HiSeq 2500. TCRdb trimmed the raw reads at Q25, called clones with MiXCR and kept productive beta chains. One record per CDR3 amino acid sequence lists the most common genes and DNA. The sample yields hundreds of thousands of distinct CDR3 sequences; 12% to 15% were counted once. The ten largest clonotypes hold 7.5% to 8% of the sample. Sequences were derived from PBMCs from blood, sampled around 14 days before vaccination. The receptor source for this set is a man aged 50 or older who received an inactivated influenza vaccine. Donor details come from another sample of the same person, matched by shared clones.

The J gene is TRBJ2-7, the V gene TRBV14; D gene uncertain. CDR3 size: 15 residues. V shed 1 base and J shed 0 bases, with 10 bases lying between them. Germline V gene sequence: CDR1 SGHDN, CDR2 FVKESK. The CDR3 loop is CASSQARSGSYEQYF. For the CDR3, the DNA is TGTGCCAGCAGCCAAGCCAGGTCCGGCTCCTACGAGCAGTACTTC.

This clonotype showed up just a few times. This chain uses TRBV29-1 with TRBJ2-3, with D possibly TRBD2 on 5 matching bases. Trimming cost V 3 bases and J 9 bases, with 13 bases left between them. The germline gives CDR1 SQVTM, CDR2 ANQGSEA. The CDR3 loop spans 12 amino acids. The CDR3 loop is CSVDIPGRTQYF. CDR3 DNA sequence: TGCAGCGTTGATATCCCGGGGAGAACGCAGTATTTT.

The chain links TRBV9 to TRBJ2-2; D is perhaps TRBD2 (7 bases). CDR1 is SGDLS, CDR2 YYNGEE, per germline. Between the trimmed V and J ends, which lost 3 bases and 2 bases, there was a span of 14 bases. The CDR3 has 16 amino acids. The CDR3 DNA follows: TGTGCCAGCAGCGCTGGGGCGGGGGCTAACACCGGGGAGCTGTTTTTT. It translates to CASSAGAGANTGELFF.

This chain uses TRBV9 with TRBJ2-1, with TRBD2 identical over 14 bases. V dropped 3 bases and J dropped 10; count of bases not matched to a gene: 6. Germline assignment: CDR1 SGDLS and CDR2 YYNGEE. The CDR3 extends over 15 amino acids. The CDR3 nucleotides are TGTGCCAGCAGCGAGGGACTAGCGGGAGTTGGGGAGCAGTTCTTC. Translation: CASSEGLAGVGEQFF.

This rearrangement joins TRBV6-1 to TRBJ2-7; 9 positions match TRBD1. CDR3 length: 17 amino acids. Germline lookup yields CDR1 MNHNS and CDR2 SASEGT. Unmatched junction bases numbered 11, after V lost 3 bases and J lost 2 bases. The CDR3 sequence: CASSDLTGTGNPYEQYF. The CDR3 coding sequence is TGTGCCAGCAGTGACCTGACCGGGACAGGGAATCCCTACGAGCAGTACTTC.

This clonotype turned up a few times. This sequence joins TRBV7-9 and TRBJ2-7; weak D call: TRBD2 (5 bases). V dropped 5 bases and J dropped 5 bases, with 16 bases sitting between them. Germline lookup yields CDR1 SEHNR and CDR2 FQNEAQ (reference sequence). This CDR3 spans 14 amino acids. The CDR3 region has the DNA TGTGCCAGCAGCGAAGAGGCGGGCAGCCACGAGCAGTACTTC. Its translation is CASSEEAGSHEQYF.

This chain uses TRBV7-3 with TRBJ2-7, with D perhaps matching TRBD2 (5 bases). This CDR3 is 18 amino acids long. The germline gives CDR1 SGHTA, CDR2 FQGTGA. V dropped 2 bases and J dropped 3 bases, with 23 bases sitting between them. CDR3: CASSLPGKPRPLIYEQYF. The CDR3 DNA is TGTGCCAGCAGCTTACCGGGAAAGCCGAGACCCCTCATCTACGAGCAGTACTTC. The full variable domain, in which reference TRBV7-3 and TRBJ2-7 provide the parts outside the CDR3, is GAGVSQTPSNKVTEKGKYVELRCDPISGHTALYWYRQSLGQGPEFLIYFQGTGAADDSGLPNDRFFAVRPEGSVSTLKIQRTERGDSAVYLCASSLPGKPRPLIYEQYFGPGTRLTVT.

There are a few counts of this clonotype. The V and J genes are TRBV20-1 and TRBJ2-2, with TRBD2 matching 11 bases. The CDR3 totals 17 residues. J was trimmed by 1 base and V by 0 bases; bases with no gene match: 4. Per the germline V gene, CDR1 is DFQATT and CDR2 is SNEGSKA (reference sequence). DNA of the CDR3: TGCAGTGCTAGAGATTGGACTAGCGGGCTGAACACCGGGGAGCTGTTTTTT. Residues: CSARDWTSGLNTGELFF.

This clonotype was picked up a small number of times. The CDR3 DNA sequence: TGCGCCAGCAGCCAAATGGCCTGGCTAGGCACAGATACGCAGTATTTT. Translated: CASSQMAWLGTDTQYF. The chain combines TRBV4-3 with TRBJ2-3; D unclear. The CDR3 extends over 16 amino acids. Germline CDR1 reads LGHNA; CDR2 reads YSLEER. Trimming pared 2 bases from V and 1 base from J, leaving 13 bases between.

This clonotype has more than one count but fewer than ten. The chain joins TRBV4-2 to TRBJ1-1, with D unclear. Trimming took off 0 bases at V and 0 bases at J, with 8 bases between the two ends. CDR3 length: 15 residues. CDR1 is LGHNA, CDR2 YNFKEQ, per germline. CDR3 amino acids: CASSQDLLLNTEAFF. DNA of the CDR3: TGTGCCAGCAGCCAAGATCTTCTATTGAACACTGAAGCTTTCTTT.

This clonotype was detected a few times. The rearrangement joins TRBV6-2 or TRBV6-3 to TRBJ2-3, with D uncertain. The V end was cut by 1 base, the J end by 4 bases, with 6 bases between. CDR1 and CDR2 from the germline V gene are MNHEY and SVGEGT. This CDR3 is 13 amino acids long. The CDR3 spells CASSYLWSDTQYF. CDR3 DNA: TGTGCCAGCAGTTACTTGTGGTCAGATACGCAGTATTTT.

The table lists this clonotype with a few counts. The CDR3 loop reads CSVEDGWVSTDTQYF. In DNA, the CDR3 is TGCAGCGTTGAGGACGGGTGGGTTAGCACAGATACGCAGTATTTT. The chain couples TRBV29-1 to TRBJ2-3, with D uncertain. Germline CDR1 and CDR2: SQVTM and ANQGSEA. The germline V and J ends were trimmed by 3 bases and 0 bases, with 13 bases remaining between them. This CDR3 comprises 15 residues.

In its sample, this clonotype was seen a few times. This sequence joins TRBV12-3 or TRBV12-4 and TRBJ2-7; D unclear. The CDR3 loop spans 15 amino acids. Trimming left V 1 base short and J 2 bases short, with 12 bases between. CDR3 protein: CASSLEDGPTYEQYF. CDR3 DNA: TGTGCCAGCAGTTTAGAGGACGGGCCAACCTACGAGCAGTACTTC.

This clonotype came up a few times. This chain connects TRBV20-1 to TRBJ1-1; the match to TRBD1 covers 7 bases. The CDR3 length is 14 residues. J gave up 4 bases and V 5 bases, and 10 bases lay outside the gene matches. The germline V gene encodes CDR1 DFQATT and CDR2 SNEGSKA (reference sequence). The CDR3 is CSAAPSTGSTEAFF. Written as DNA, the CDR3 is TGCAGTGCTGCCCCCTCGACAGGGTCCACTGAAGCTTTCTTT.

The sample holds many counts of this clonotype. The rearrangement links TRBV5-1 to TRBJ1-2; tentatively, D is TRBD1 (6 bases). The CDR3 spans 16 residues. The V gene lost 4 bases and the J gene lost 2 bases, with 18 bases spanning the gap. Looked up from germline, CDR1 is SGHRS and CDR2 is YFSETQ. The CDR3 loop is CASSPADRGLNYGYTF. Here the CDR3 DNA reads TGCGCCAGCAGCCCCGCGGACAGAGGCCTAAACTATGGCTACACCTTC.

The chain joins TRBV15 to TRBJ2-7; the match to TRBD1 covers 8 bases. Germline values: CDR1 LNHNV, CDR2 YYDKDF (reference sequence). The V segment lost 0 bases and the J segment 3 bases; nucleotides outside the gene matches: 4. The CDR3 has 15 residues. In DNA form, the CDR3 reads TGTGCCACCAGCAGAGATGGGACAGGTGTCTACGAGCAGTACTTC. It translates to CATSRDGTGVYEQYF.

This clonotype was seen repeatedly, ten times or more. V and J are TRBV7-8 and TRBJ1-6; TRBD1 matches at 9 bases. The CDR3 is made up of 19 amino acids. V lost 5 bases, J lost 7 bases, and 18 bases stayed unmatched. Looked up from germline, CDR1 is SGHVS and CDR2 is FQNEAQ. Here the CDR3 DNA reads TGTGCCAGCAGCCAAAAATATGAACCGGGACAGGGCCTAAATTCACCCCTCCACTTT. It encodes CASSQKYEPGQGLNSPLHF.

This clonotype showed up many times. This chain joins TRBV6-2 or TRBV6-3 and TRBJ2-3; D remains unclear. Trimming pared 2 bases from V and 4 bases from J, leaving 4 bases between. CDR1 is MNHEY, CDR2 SVGEGT, per germline. The CDR3 is 12 amino acids. The CDR3 here is CASSYSPDTQYF. The CDR3 DNA reads as TGTGCCAGCAGTTACAGTCCAGATACGCAGTATTTT.

This clonotype was seen a handful of times. J is TRBJ2-7 and V is TRBV7-8, with TRBD2 identical over 9 bases. V dropped 1 base and J dropped 3; count of bases not matched to a gene: 4. The CDR3 is 15 amino acids. The germline V gene has CDR1 SGHVS and CDR2 FQNEAQ. In DNA form, the CDR3 reads TGTGCCAGCAGCTTAGGAGTGACTAGCGGCTACGAGCAGTACTTC. Its translation: CASSLGVTSGYEQYF. Combining the CDR3 with reference TRBV7-8 and TRBJ2-7 gives the whole variable domain GAGVSQSPRYKVAKRGQDVALRCDPISGHVSLFWYQQALGQGPEFLTYFQNEAQLDKSGLPSDRFFAERPEGSVSTLKIQRTQQEDSAVYLCASSLGVTSGYEQYFGPGTRLTVT.

The chain has TRBV12-3 or TRBV12-4 and TRBJ1-4; D is unclear. Trimming stripped 1 base from V and 8 bases from J, with 5 bases between. The CDR3 has 12 amino acids. The CDR3: CASSLGEEKLFF. DNA for the CDR3: TGTGCCAGCAGTTTAGGGGAGGAAAAACTGTTTTTT.

This clonotype was detected a few times. The chain has TRBV29-1 and TRBJ1-4; D is uncertain. Germline CDR1 reads SQVTM; CDR2 reads ANQGSEA. This CDR3 has 14 amino acids. V was pared by 4 bases and J by 5 bases, with 14 bases between. CDR3 sequence reads: CSVALGQINEKLFF. Here the CDR3 DNA reads TGCAGCGTTGCCTTAGGGCAGATAAATGAAAAACTGTTTTTT.

This clonotype was recorded a few times. The chain recombines TRBV11-2 with TRBJ2-1, with TRBD2 identical over 9 bases. V lost 6 bases to trimming and J lost 9 bases; unmatched junction nucleotides: 9. CDR1 and CDR2 (germline): SGHAT, FQNNGV. The CDR3 is 14 residues long. The CDR3 DNA reads TGTGCCAGCAGTAGTAGCGGGAGCTATGGTGAGCAGTTCTTC. As protein: CASSSSGSYGEQFF.